This is a list of T cell receptor beta chains from one sample in a study of blood T cell repertoires in COVID-19. Repertoires were generated with immunoSEQ multiplex PCR, while TCRdb's copy carries only in-frame clones and drops some. The sample includes roughly 190,000 clones, over 75% of them seen just once. Sequenced sample: PBMCs or T cells enriched from blood (not recorded which). These receptors originate from a woman aged 18-35 years who had recovered from COVID-19. Both conserved end residues are part of each CDR3. The D gene is left open where the match is weak.

TRBV6-5 NA CASSPSLGSVQYF
TRBV5-1 NA CASSYRGRTAEQYF
TRBV18 NA CASSPGGGVTEAFF
TRBV2 TRBD1 CASRTLVGQGKAEQYF
TRBV19 NA CASSIAASAHNEQFF
TRBV19 TRBD1 CASSRRTGSSYEQYF
TRBV28 TRBD1 CASSDTGVLNQPQHF
TRBV9 NA CASSSRGETQYF
TRBV5-1 TRBD2 CASSHPLAAPYEQYF
TRBV6-5 TRBD1 CASSYKPGTVYGYTF
TRBV27 TRBD1 CASSSHRGGEQYF
TRBV30 NA CAWSVRGGVYQPQHF
TRBV5-6 NA CASSPTGANVLTF